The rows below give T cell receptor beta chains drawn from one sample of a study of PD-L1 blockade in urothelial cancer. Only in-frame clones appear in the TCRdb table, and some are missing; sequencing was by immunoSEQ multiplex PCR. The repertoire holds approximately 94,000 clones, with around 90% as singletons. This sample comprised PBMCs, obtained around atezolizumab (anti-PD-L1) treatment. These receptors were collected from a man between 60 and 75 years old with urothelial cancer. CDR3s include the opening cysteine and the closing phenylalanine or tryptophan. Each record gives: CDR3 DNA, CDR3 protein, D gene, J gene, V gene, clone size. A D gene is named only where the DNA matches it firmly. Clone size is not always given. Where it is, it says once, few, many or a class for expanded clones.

CDR3nt: TGTGCCAGCACCATAAGAAGCGGGGGCAGCCAGCCCCAGCATTTT
CDR3aa: CASTIRSGGSQPQHF
d_gene: .
j_gene: TRBJ1-5
v_gene: TRBV2
abundance: .

CDR3nt: TGTGCCAGCAGTCCCCTTTTGGGGGAGGGGATCTATGAGACCCAGTACTTC
CDR3aa: CASSPLLGEGIYETQYF
d_gene: TRBD2
j_gene: TRBJ2-5
v_gene: TRBV9
abundance: .

CDR3nt: TGTGCCAGCAGTTCAAAGGGGGTTAGCTATGGCTACACCTTC
CDR3aa: CASSSKGVSYGYTF
d_gene: .
j_gene: TRBJ1-2
v_gene: TRBV6-5
abundance: .

CDR3nt: .
CDR3aa: CASSLGVGSGNEYF
d_gene: .
j_gene: TRBJ2-5
v_gene: TRBV5-6
abundance: .

CDR3nt: TGTGCCAGCAGGACAGGGGCCCTCCCCTACGAGCAGTACTTC
CDR3aa: CASRTGALPYEQYF
d_gene: TRBD1
j_gene: TRBJ2-7
v_gene: TRBV6-1
abundance: once

CDR3nt: TGTGCCATCAGTGCGCTAGCGGGAGGGTTCACAGATACGCAGTATTTT
CDR3aa: CAISALAGGFTDTQYF
d_gene: TRBD2
j_gene: TRBJ2-3
v_gene: TRBV10-3
abundance: .

CDR3nt: TGTGCCAGCAGCTTAGGTGTGGCCTTGAACACTGAAGCTTTCTTT
CDR3aa: CASSLGVALNTEAFF
d_gene: .
j_gene: TRBJ1-1
v_gene: TRBV7-2
abundance: once

CDR3nt: TGTGCCAGCAGCTTAGGACGGACAGGGAGTCAGCCCCAGCATTTT
CDR3aa: CASSLGRTGSQPQHF
d_gene: TRBD1
j_gene: TRBJ1-5
v_gene: TRBV7-2
abundance: few

CDR3nt: TGTGCCAGCAGCGCACCTTGGGGCGGCTACACCTTC
CDR3aa: CASSAPWGGYTF
d_gene: .
j_gene: TRBJ1-2
v_gene: TRBV11-1
abundance: .

CDR3nt: TGTGCCAGCAGTTTAAGACTAGCGGGAGGGTTAAATACGCAGTATTTT
CDR3aa: CASSLRLAGGLNTQYF
d_gene: TRBD2
j_gene: TRBJ2-3
v_gene: TRBV27
abundance: .

CDR3nt: TGTGCCAGCAGGATCCCCCCGGCCGGGGAGCTGTTTTTT
CDR3aa: CASRIPPAGELFF
d_gene: .
j_gene: TRBJ2-2
v_gene: TRBV6-4
abundance: .

CDR3nt: TGTGCCAGTTCCAGGGGGCCCTCTGAAGCTTTCTTT
CDR3aa: CASSRGPSEAFF
d_gene: TRBD1
j_gene: TRBJ1-1
v_gene: TRBV25-1
abundance: once

CDR3nt: TGTGCCAGCAGCCCGGGACAGATCGTTCAAGAGACCCAGTACTTC
CDR3aa: CASSPGQIVQETQYF
d_gene: TRBD1
j_gene: TRBJ2-5
v_gene: TRBV5-8
abundance: .

CDR3nt: TGTGCCAGCCGGGCGGGGACTGACTTTTACGAGCAGTACTTC
CDR3aa: CASRAGTDFYEQYF
d_gene: .
j_gene: TRBJ2-7
v_gene: TRBV6-5
abundance: .

CDR3nt: TGTGCCACCAGCTTTAGCGGCCGCACAGATACGCAGTATTTT
CDR3aa: CATSFSGRTDTQYF
d_gene: .
j_gene: TRBJ2-3
v_gene: TRBV15
abundance: few

CDR3nt: TGTGCCAGCAGTCAGCCGGGAAGGAATCAGCCCCAGCATTTT
CDR3aa: CASSQPGRNQPQHF
d_gene: .
j_gene: TRBJ1-5
v_gene: TRBV6-6
abundance: .

CDR3nt: TGTGCCAGCAGCCAAAGGCAGGGTGCGAGCTCACCCCTCCACTTT
CDR3aa: CASSQRQGASSPLHF
d_gene: .
j_gene: TRBJ1-6
v_gene: TRBV11-3
abundance: .

CDR3nt: TGTGCCAGCAGCTTAGAACAGGGGCATCAAGAGACCCAGTACTTC
CDR3aa: CASSLEQGHQETQYF
d_gene: TRBD1
j_gene: TRBJ2-5
v_gene: TRBV11-2
abundance: once

CDR3nt: TGTGCCAGCAGTTACGGTAGCGGGGGGGCCGAGACCCAGTACTTC
CDR3aa: CASSYGSGGAETQYF
d_gene: TRBD2
j_gene: TRBJ2-5
v_gene: TRBV6-5
abundance: once

CDR3nt: TGTGCCACCCGCAGGGTAAATAATTCACCCCTCCACTTT
CDR3aa: CATRRVNNSPLHF
d_gene: .
j_gene: TRBJ1-6
v_gene: TRBV27
abundance: .

CDR3nt: TGTGCCAGCACTTTGGACAGGGAGGACGGGGACGAGCAGTACTTC
CDR3aa: CASTLDREDGDEQYF
d_gene: TRBD1
j_gene: TRBJ2-7
v_gene: TRBV28
abundance: .

CDR3nt: TGTGCCAGCGGATTACGGGACAGGGGAACAGATACGCAGTATTTT
CDR3aa: CASGLRDRGTDTQYF
d_gene: TRBD1
j_gene: TRBJ2-3
v_gene: TRBV5-6
abundance: .

CDR3nt: TGCGCCAGCAGAGGCGAAACGACGGAGTACACTGAAGCTTTCTTT
CDR3aa: CASRGETTEYTEAFF
d_gene: .
j_gene: TRBJ1-1
v_gene: TRBV5-1
abundance: few

CDR3nt: TGTGCCAGCAGCCCTACGGACAGGGGACGAGAGACCCAGTACTTC
CDR3aa: CASSPTDRGRETQYF
d_gene: TRBD1
j_gene: TRBJ2-5
v_gene: TRBV7-3
abundance: .

CDR3nt: TGTGCCAGCCGACTCACAGGGATTAACACCGGGGAGCTGTTTTTT
CDR3aa: CASRLTGINTGELFF
d_gene: .
j_gene: TRBJ2-2
v_gene: TRBV28
abundance: .

CDR3nt: TGCGCCAGCAGCGCGGTAAGGCCGGGGGAAACTGAAGCTTTCTTT
CDR3aa: CASSAVRPGETEAFF
d_gene: .
j_gene: TRBJ1-1
v_gene: TRBV5-1
abundance: .

CDR3nt: TGTGCCAGCAGCGCCGGGACTAGCGGGGGGGCTCATGAGCAGTTCTTC
CDR3aa: CASSAGTSGGAHEQFF
d_gene: TRBD2
j_gene: TRBJ2-1
v_gene: TRBV7-7
abundance: .

CDR3nt: TGTGCCAGTAGTACCTTCGGCGGGAGGGCCGACGAGCAGTACTTC
CDR3aa: CASSTFGGRADEQYF
d_gene: TRBD2
j_gene: TRBJ2-7
v_gene: TRBV19
abundance: once

CDR3nt: TGTGCCAGCAGCTTAGAGGGACAGGGATACCAAGAGACCCAGTACTTC
CDR3aa: CASSLEGQGYQETQYF
d_gene: TRBD1
j_gene: TRBJ2-5
v_gene: TRBV7-6
abundance: .

CDR3nt: TGTGCCAGTAGTCCGGGGACAGCGAACACTGAAGCTTTCTTT
CDR3aa: CASSPGTANTEAFF
d_gene: TRBD1
j_gene: TRBJ1-1
v_gene: TRBV19
abundance: .

CDR3nt: TGTGCCAGCAGCCCCTTGGGACTAGCGGGAGGGAGCTCCTACAATGAGCAGTTCTTC
CDR3aa: CASSPLGLAGGSSYNEQFF
d_gene: TRBD2
j_gene: TRBJ2-1
v_gene: TRBV4-2
abundance: .

CDR3nt: TGTGCCTGGACTGTAATACGACTGACGAACACTGAAGCTTTCTTT
CDR3aa: CAWTVIRLTNTEAFF
d_gene: .
j_gene: TRBJ1-1
v_gene: TRBV30
abundance: .

CDR3nt: TGCGCCAGCAGCTTGCCGGGGGCGAACACCGGGGAGCTGTTTTTT
CDR3aa: CASSLPGANTGELFF
d_gene: .
j_gene: TRBJ2-2
v_gene: TRBV5-1
abundance: .

CDR3nt: TGCGCCAGCAGCCCCCCGGGACAGTCCAACTATGGCTACACCTTC
CDR3aa: CASSPPGQSNYGYTF
d_gene: TRBD1
j_gene: TRBJ1-2
v_gene: TRBV4-1
abundance: .

CDR3nt: TGTGCCAGCAGTCTCCATGCAGGGGGCAACACCGGGGAGCTGTTTTTT
CDR3aa: CASSLHAGGNTGELFF
d_gene: TRBD1
j_gene: TRBJ2-2
v_gene: TRBV28
abundance: .

CDR3nt: TGTGCCAGCCTCGGGGGGGCGACCTCCTACGAGCAGTACTTC
CDR3aa: CASLGGATSYEQYF
d_gene: TRBD2
j_gene: TRBJ2-7
v_gene: TRBV7-2
abundance: .

CDR3nt: TGTGCTAGTGGTTCCGGACTAGCGGGAACCACAGATACGCAGTATTTT
CDR3aa: CASGSGLAGTTDTQYF
d_gene: TRBD2
j_gene: TRBJ2-3
v_gene: TRBV12-5
abundance: .

CDR3nt: TGTGCCAGCAGCTTACAGGCGGAAGAGACCCAGTACTTC
CDR3aa: CASSLQAEETQYF
d_gene: .
j_gene: TRBJ2-5
v_gene: TRBV5-4
abundance: .

CDR3nt: TGTGCCAGCAGCTTAGACTTGGGACTAGCGGGAGGGCCATGGGGGGAGCTGTTTTTT
CDR3aa: CASSLDLGLAGGPWGELFF
d_gene: TRBD2
j_gene: TRBJ2-2
v_gene: TRBV11-2
abundance: .

CDR3nt: TGTGCCAGCAGCTTGGAAGGCAGGAGGGGGCTTTACGAGCAGTACTTC
CDR3aa: CASSLEGRRGLYEQYF
d_gene: .
j_gene: TRBJ2-7
v_gene: TRBV5-6
abundance: .

CDR3nt: TGTGCCAGCAGTCAGGGAGGCCCTGAGCAGTTCTTC
CDR3aa: CASSQGGPEQFF
d_gene: .
j_gene: TRBJ2-1
v_gene: TRBV2
abundance: .

CDR3nt: TGTGCCAGCAGCTTTTACGGCGGAAATCAGCCCCAGCATTTT
CDR3aa: CASSFYGGNQPQHF
d_gene: .
j_gene: TRBJ1-5
v_gene: TRBV5-5
abundance: .

CDR3nt: TGTGCCAGCACCATGACTAGCGCGAACTACGAGCAGTACTTC
CDR3aa: CASTMTSANYEQYF
d_gene: TRBD2
j_gene: TRBJ2-7
v_gene: TRBV28
abundance: .